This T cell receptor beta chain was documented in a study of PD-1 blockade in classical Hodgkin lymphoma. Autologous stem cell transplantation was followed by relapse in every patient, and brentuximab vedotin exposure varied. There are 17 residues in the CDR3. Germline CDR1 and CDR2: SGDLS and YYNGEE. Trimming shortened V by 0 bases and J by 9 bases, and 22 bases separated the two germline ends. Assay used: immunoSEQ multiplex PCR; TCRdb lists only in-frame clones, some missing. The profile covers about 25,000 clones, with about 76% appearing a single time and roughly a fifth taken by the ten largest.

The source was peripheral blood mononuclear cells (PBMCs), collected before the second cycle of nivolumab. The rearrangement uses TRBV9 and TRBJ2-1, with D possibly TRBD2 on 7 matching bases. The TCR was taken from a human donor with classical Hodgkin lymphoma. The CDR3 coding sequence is TGTGCCAGCAGCGTAGGCCCCGGGGGGCCCCGCGGTCTTGAGCAGTTCTTC. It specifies CASSVGPGGPRGLEQFF.